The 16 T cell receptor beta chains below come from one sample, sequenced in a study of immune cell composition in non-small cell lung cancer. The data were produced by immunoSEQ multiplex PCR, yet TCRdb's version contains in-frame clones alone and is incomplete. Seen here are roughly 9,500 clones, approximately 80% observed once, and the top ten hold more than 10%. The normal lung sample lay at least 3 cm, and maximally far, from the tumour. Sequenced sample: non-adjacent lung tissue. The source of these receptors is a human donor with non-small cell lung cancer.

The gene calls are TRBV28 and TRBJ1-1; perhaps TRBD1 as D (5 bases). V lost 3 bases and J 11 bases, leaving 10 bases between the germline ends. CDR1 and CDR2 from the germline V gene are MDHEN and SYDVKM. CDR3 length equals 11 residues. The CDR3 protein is CASSLIGGAFF. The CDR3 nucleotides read TGTGCCAGCAGTTTGATCGGGGGGGCTTTCTTT.

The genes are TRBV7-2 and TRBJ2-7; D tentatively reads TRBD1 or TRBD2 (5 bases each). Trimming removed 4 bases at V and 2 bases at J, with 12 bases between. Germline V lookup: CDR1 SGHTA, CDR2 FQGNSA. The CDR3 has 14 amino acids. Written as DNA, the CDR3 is TGTGCCAGCAGCTCCGGGACCTATACCTACGAGCAGTACTTC. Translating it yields CASSSGTYTYEQYF.

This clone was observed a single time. The CDR3 loop is CASRRGTGDTGELFF. The CDR3 DNA is TGCGCCAGCAGGAGGGGGACAGGGGACACCGGGGAGCTGTTTTTT. The J gene is TRBJ2-2, the V gene TRBV5-1; 10 nucleotides align to TRBD1. V shed 5 bases, J shed 3 bases, and the junction held 4 bases outside the gene matches. The CDR3 has 15 residues. CDR1 and CDR2 from the germline V gene are SGHRS and YFSETQ.

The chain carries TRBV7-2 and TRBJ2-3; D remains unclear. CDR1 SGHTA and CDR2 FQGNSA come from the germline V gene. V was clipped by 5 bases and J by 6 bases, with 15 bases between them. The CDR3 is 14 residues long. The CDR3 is CASSLGKTRDTQYF. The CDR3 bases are TGTGCCAGCAGCCTAGGAAAAACCAGGGATACGCAGTATTTT.

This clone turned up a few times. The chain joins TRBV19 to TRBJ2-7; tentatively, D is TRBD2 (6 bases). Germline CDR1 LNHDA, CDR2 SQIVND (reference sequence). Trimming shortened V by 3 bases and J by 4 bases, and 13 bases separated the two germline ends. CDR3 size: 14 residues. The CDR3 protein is CASSIAGSIYEQYF. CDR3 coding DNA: TGTGCCAGTAGTATTGCGGGGAGCATTTACGAGCAGTACTTC.

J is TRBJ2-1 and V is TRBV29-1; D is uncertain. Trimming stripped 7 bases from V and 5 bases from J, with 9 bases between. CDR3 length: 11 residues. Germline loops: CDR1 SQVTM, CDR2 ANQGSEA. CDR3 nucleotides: TGCAGCGCTAACCGGGACAATGAGCAGTTCTTC. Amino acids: CSANRDNEQFF.

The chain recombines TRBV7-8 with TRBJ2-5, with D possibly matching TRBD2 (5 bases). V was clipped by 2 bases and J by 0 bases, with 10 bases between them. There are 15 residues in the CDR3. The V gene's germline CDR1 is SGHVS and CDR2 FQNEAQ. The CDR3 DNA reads TGTGCCAGCAGCTTAAGCCTAGCCTACCAAGAGACCCAGTACTTC. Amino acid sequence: CASSLSLAYQETQYF.

CDR3 loop: CASSSAGYEQYF. Written as DNA, the CDR3 is TGTGCCAGCTCATCGGCTGGCTACGAGCAGTACTTC. V gene TRBV18 combines with J gene TRBJ2-7; no definite D call. CDR1 is KGHSH, CDR2 LQKENI, per germline. This CDR3 is 12 amino acids long. Trimming took off 5 bases at V and 3 bases at J, with 8 bases between the two ends.

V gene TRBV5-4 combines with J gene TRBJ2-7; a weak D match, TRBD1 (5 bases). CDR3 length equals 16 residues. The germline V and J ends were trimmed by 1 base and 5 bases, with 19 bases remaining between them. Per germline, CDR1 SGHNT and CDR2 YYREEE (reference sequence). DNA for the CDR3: TGTGCCAGCAGCTTGACGATCTCGACAGCTCGGGACGAGCAGTACTTC. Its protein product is CASSLTISTARDEQYF.

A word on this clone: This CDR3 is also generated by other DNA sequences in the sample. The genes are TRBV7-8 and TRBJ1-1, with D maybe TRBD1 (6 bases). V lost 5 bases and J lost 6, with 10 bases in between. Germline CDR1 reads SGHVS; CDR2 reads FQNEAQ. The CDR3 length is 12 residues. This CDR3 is CASSLTGAEAFF. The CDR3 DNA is TGTGCCAGCAGCCTGACAGGCGCTGAAGCTTTCTTT.

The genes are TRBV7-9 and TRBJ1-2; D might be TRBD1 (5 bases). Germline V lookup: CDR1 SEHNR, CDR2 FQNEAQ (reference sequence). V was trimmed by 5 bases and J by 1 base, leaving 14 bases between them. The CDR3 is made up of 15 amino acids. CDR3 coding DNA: TGTGCCAGCAGCCCTGCGGGACGGGTTAACTATGGCTACACCTTC. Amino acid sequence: CASSPAGRVNYGYTF.

CDR3 coding DNA: TGCGCCAGCAGAGGCTCTTTAGGGGAGGAGAAACTGTTTTTT. This gives the protein CASRGSLGEEKLFF. J is TRBJ1-4 and V is TRBV5-1; weak D call: TRBD1 (5 bases). This CDR3 is built from 14 residues. The germline V gene encodes CDR1 SGHRS and CDR2 YFSETQ. Trimming pared 5 bases from V and 11 bases from J, leaving 19 bases between.

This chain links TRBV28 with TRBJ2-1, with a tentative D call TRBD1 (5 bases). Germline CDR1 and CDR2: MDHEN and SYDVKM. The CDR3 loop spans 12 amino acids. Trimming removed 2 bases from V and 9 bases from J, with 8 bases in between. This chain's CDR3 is CASSLGASEQFF. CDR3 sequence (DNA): TGTGCCAGCAGTTTAGGGGCTAGTGAGCAGTTCTTC.

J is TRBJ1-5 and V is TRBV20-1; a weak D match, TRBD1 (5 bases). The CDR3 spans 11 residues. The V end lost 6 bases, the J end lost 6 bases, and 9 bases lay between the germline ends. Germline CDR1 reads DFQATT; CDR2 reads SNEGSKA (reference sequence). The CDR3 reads CSAQGLQPQHF. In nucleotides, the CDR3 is TGCAGTGCCCAGGGTCTTCAGCCCCAGCATTTT.

CDR3 region: CASSLESRRGYTF. Written as DNA, the CDR3 is TGTGCCAGCAGCTTAGAAAGTCGGCGAGGCTACACCTTC. V gene TRBV7-2 combines with J gene TRBJ1-2; D is unclear. Germline V gives CDR1 SGHTA, CDR2 FQGNSA. The CDR3 is 13 amino acids. V was pared by 1 base and J by 8 bases, with 11 bases between.

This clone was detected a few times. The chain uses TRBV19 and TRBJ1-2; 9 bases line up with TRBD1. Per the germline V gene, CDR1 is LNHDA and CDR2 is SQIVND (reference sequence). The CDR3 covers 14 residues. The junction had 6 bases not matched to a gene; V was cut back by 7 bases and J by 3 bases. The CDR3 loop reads CASKEQGAYYGYTF. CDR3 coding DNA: TGTGCCAGTAAGGAACAGGGGGCGTACTATGGCTACACCTTC. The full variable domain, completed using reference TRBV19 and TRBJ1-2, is DGGITQSPKYLFRKEGQNVTLSCEQNLNHDAMYWYRQDPGQGLRLIYYSQIVNDFQKGDIAEGYSVSREKKESFPLTVTSAQKNPTAFYLCASKEQGAYYGYTFGSGTRLTVV.